A single sample gave rise to the 15 T cell receptor beta chains below, sequenced in a study of cytomegalovirus exposure and HLA in healthy donors. PCR primers comprised 60 Vbeta and 13 Jbeta primers. Clones were sequenced by immunoSEQ multiplex PCR, and TCRdb holds only the in-frame ones, with some missing. The sample lists 98,000 or so clones, around 77% seen once, with about 8.3% in the top ten. Sequenced sample: PBMCs. The receptors come from a female donor in good health and CMV-seronegative.

CDR3 nucleotides: TGTGCCAGCAGCCCCGGGACAGTCCTAGATACGCAGTATTTT. Residues: CASSPGTVLDTQYF. The V and J genes are TRBV7-3 and TRBJ2-3; 7 bases are shared with TRBD1. The CDR3 loop spans 14 amino acids. Germline trimming cut 5 bases from V and 5 bases from J; bases unmatched to any gene: 7. Germline-derived CDR1 and CDR2 are SGHTA and FQGTGA.

V is TRBV13 and J is TRBJ1-2; TRBD1 matches at 7 bases. Germline V CDR1 and CDR2: PRHDT, FYEKMQ (reference sequence). The CDR3 is made up of 13 amino acids. With V trimmed by 6 bases and J by 8 bases, 9 bases remained unmatched. CDR3 residues: CASSSDDRDGYTF. Here the CDR3 DNA reads TGTGCCAGCAGTTCGGATGACAGGGACGGCTACACCTTC. The variable domain in full, completed from reference TRBV13 and TRBJ1-2, reads AAGVIQSPRHLIKEKRETATLKCYPIPRHDTVYWYQQGPGQDPQFLISFYEKMQSDKGSIPDRFSAQQFSDYHSELNMSSLELGDSALYFCASSSDDRDGYTFGSGTRLTVV.

In this sample, this clone turned up a few times. The chain couples TRBV19 to TRBJ2-5, with 8 bases identical to TRBD2. CDR3 length: 14 amino acids. Per the germline V gene, CDR1 is LNHDA and CDR2 is SQIVND (reference sequence). Trimming took 6 bases from V and 9 from J; bases not matched to a gene: 12. CDR3 protein: CASSPTSGPGAQYF. As DNA, the CDR3 is TGTGCCAGTAGCCCTACTAGCGGACCAGGGGCCCAGTACTTC. Together with reference TRBV19 and TRBJ2-5, the CDR3 gives the full variable domain: DGGITQSPKYLFRKEGQNVTLSCEQNLNHDAMYWYRQDPGQGLRLIYYSQIVNDFQKGDIAEGYSVSREKKESFPLTVTSAQKNPTAFYLCASSPTSGPGAQYFGPGTRLLVL.

The chain carries TRBV27 and TRBJ2-6; TRBD1 agrees at 7 bases. The CDR3 runs 17 residues. V lost 5 bases, J lost 2 bases, and 9 bases stayed unmatched. Germline V lookup: CDR1 MNHEY, CDR2 SMNVEV (reference sequence). The chain's CDR3 is CASSMMTGMAGANVLTF. The CDR3 coding sequence is TGTGCCAGCAGTATGATGACAGGGATGGCTGGGGCCAACGTCCTGACTTTC.

This clone was seen a single time. This sequence joins TRBV6-5 and TRBJ1-2; D remains unclear. CDR1 and CDR2 (germline): MNHEY, SVGAGI. V lost 6 bases and J 5 bases, leaving 7 bases between the germline ends. The CDR3 spans 11 residues. CDR3 amino acids: CASRTTYGYTF. Here the CDR3 DNA reads TGTGCCAGCAGGACGACATATGGCTACACCTTC.

The chain is built from TRBV2 and TRBJ1-5, with a weak D call TRBD1 (5 bases). The CDR3 consists of 16 residues. Trimming removed 11 bases at V and 0 bases at J, with 20 bases between. Germline V lookup: CDR1 SNHLY, CDR2 FYNNEI. CDR3 sequence: CASQGAEFLSNQPQHF. CDR3 DNA sequence: TGTGCCTCTCAAGGGGCGGAGTTCCTTAGCAATCAGCCCCAGCATTTT.

J is TRBJ2-7 and V is TRBV27, with a weak D call TRBD2 (5 bases). V dropped 6 bases and J dropped 4 bases, with 28 bases sitting between them. CDR1 MNHEY and CDR2 SMNVEV come from the germline V gene (reference sequence). CDR3 size: 18 residues. The CDR3 region has the DNA TGTGCCAGCAGGAGGGCTGTTTCCAAGCAGAAGACGGCATACGAGCAGTACTTC. This sequence encodes CASRRAVSKQKTAYEQYF.

The V call is TRBV19, the J call TRBJ2-7; 7 nucleotides match TRBD1. This CDR3 has 13 amino acids. The germline V gene encodes CDR1 LNHDA and CDR2 SQIVND (reference sequence). V gave up 5 bases and J gave up 5 bases; unmatched junction bases: 6. The CDR3 bases are TGTGCCAGTAGTGCCACGACAGGGAACGAGCAGTACTTC. This codes for CASSATTGNEQYF.

This clone was picked up a small number of times. The CDR3 sequence is CASSSRQVTSSTDTQYF. In DNA form, the CDR3 reads TGTGCCAGCAGCTCCAGACAGGTGACATCTAGCACAGATACGCAGTATTTT. The chain recombines TRBV7-2 with TRBJ2-3; TRBD1 might be the D (6 bases). From germline, CDR1 is SGHTA and CDR2 FQGNSA. Trimming took 4 bases from V and 0 from J, leaving 17 bases between them. The CDR3 has 17 residues. Full variable domain (rest looked up from reference TRBV7-2 and TRBJ2-3): GAGVSQSPSNKVTEKGKDVELRCDPISGHTALYWYRQSLGQGLEFLIYFQGNSAPDKSGLPSDRFSAERTGGSVSTLTIQRTQQEDSAVYLCASSSRQVTSSTDTQYFGPGTRLTVL.

The table lists this clone with a few counts. This sample includes further DNA sequences coding for the same CDR3. The V gene is TRBV7-2, the J gene TRBJ2-7, with TRBD2 matching over 8 bases. V was pared by 1 base and J by 1 base, with 12 bases of the junction left unmatched. Looked up from germline, CDR1 is SGHTA and CDR2 is FQGNSA. The CDR3 is made up of 18 amino acids. CDR3 nucleotide sequence: TGTGCCAGCAGCTTAGGGGCTAGCGGGCCGGCCAATTCCTACGAGCAGTACTTC. It codes for CASSLGASGPANSYEQYF.

The chain recombines TRBV18 with TRBJ1-3, with 10 nucleotides matching TRBD1. The CDR3 sequence is 16 residues long. Germline CDR1 and CDR2: KGHSH and LQKENI. The V gene end was trimmed by 6 bases and the J gene end by 1 base; junction bases not matched to a gene: 6. CDR3 bases: TGTGCCAGCTCCCTGGGACAGGGGAATTCTGGAAACACCATATATTTT. Its translation: CASSLGQGNSGNTIYF.

The chain combines TRBV9 with TRBJ2-7, with D perhaps TRBD1 (6 bases). The V and J ends lost 3 bases and 5 bases respectively, with 15 bases between them. Germline loops: CDR1 SGDLS, CDR2 YYNGEE. The CDR3 is 14 amino acids. CDR3 nucleotide sequence: TGTGCCAGCAGCGGAACTCGCAGGGGAGACGAGCAGTACTTC. Translation: CASSGTRRGDEQYF. Full variable domain (outside the CDR3, taken from reference TRBV9 and TRBJ2-7): DSGVTQTPKHLITATGQRVTLRCSPRSGDLSVYWYQQSLDQGLQFLIQYYNGEERAKGNILERFSAQQFPDLHSELNLSSLELGDSALYFCASSGTRRGDEQYFGPGTRLTVT.

This chain's CDR3 is CASSVFYSAGGYTF. The CDR3 region has the DNA TGTGCCAGCAGCGTATTTTATTCAGCGGGGGGCTACACCTTC. This rearrangement joins TRBV9 to TRBJ1-2; no reliable D call. The V end lost 1 base, the J end lost 8 bases, and 15 bases lay between the germline ends. Germline V CDR1 and CDR2: SGDLS, YYNGEE. CDR3 length: 14 residues.

CDR3 residues: CASTPGGGLWYEQYF. The CDR3 nucleotides read TGTGCCAGCACTCCCGGGGGGGGACTCTGGTACGAGCAGTACTTC. This chain connects TRBV28 to TRBJ2-7; 8 bases fit TRBD2. V gave up 7 bases and J gave up 4 bases; unmatched junction bases: 12. This CDR3 is 15 amino acids long. The germline V gene encodes CDR1 MDHEN and CDR2 SYDVKM.

The chain joins TRBV7-9 to TRBJ2-7, with D perhaps TRBD1 (5 bases). Deletions cut 1 base from V and 6 bases from J, with 7 bases between. Germline CDR1 is SEHNR and CDR2 is FQNEAQ (reference sequence). The CDR3 is 12 residues long. CDR3 residues: CASSLEDIEQYF. Here the CDR3 DNA reads TGTGCCAGCAGCTTAGAGGACATCGAGCAGTACTTC.